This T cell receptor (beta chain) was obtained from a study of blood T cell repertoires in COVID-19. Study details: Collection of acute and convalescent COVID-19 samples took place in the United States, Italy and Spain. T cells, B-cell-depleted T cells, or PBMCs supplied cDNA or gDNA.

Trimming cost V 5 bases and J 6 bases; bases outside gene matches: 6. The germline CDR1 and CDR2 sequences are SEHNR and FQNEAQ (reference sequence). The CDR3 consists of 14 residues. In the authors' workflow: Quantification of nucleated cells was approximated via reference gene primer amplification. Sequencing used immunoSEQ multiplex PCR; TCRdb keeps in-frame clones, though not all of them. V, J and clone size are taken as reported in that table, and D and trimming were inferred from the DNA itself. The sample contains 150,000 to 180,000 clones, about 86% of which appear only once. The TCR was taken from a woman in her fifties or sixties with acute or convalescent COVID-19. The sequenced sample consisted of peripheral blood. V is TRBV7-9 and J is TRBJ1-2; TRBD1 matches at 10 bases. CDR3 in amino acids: CASSHPDRGNGYTF. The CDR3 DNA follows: TGTGCCAGCAGCCATCCGGACAGGGGGAATGGCTACACCTTC.